This TCR beta chain came from a study of blood T cells in healthy people across ages (dated by TCRdb to about 2015). With respect to the entire study: In model experiments, template switching captured about one uniquely barcoded TCR beta cDNA molecule for every two T cells. For two donors (one aged 18 to 29 and one aged 80 or older), the study analyzed two additional independent replicas of 1 million unique cDNA reads from the same blood draw. To track age-related changes in TCR beta repertoire diversity, the study relied on deep sequencing normalized with unique cDNA molecular identifiers. The donors were split into four age groups: young (average 16 years), middle-aged (more than 35), aged (around 67) and long-lived (approximately 80). To avoid experimental bias, donors of different ages were randomly spread across the sequencing lanes. Beyond this particular receptor, the publication reports: Compared with the aged group, the long-lived group had more naive CD4+ T cells, fewer expanded clones and increased TCR diversity, suggesting age selection. Estimates of total diversity from one million sequenced T cells were regarded as lower bounds and underestimates. Bulk unsorted PBMC profiling prevented conclusive comparison of naive and antigen-experienced compartments. A strong correlation was found between observed TCR beta diversity and the percentage of naive T cells measured by flow cytometry. The CMV infection status of donors was not known, potentially confounding age-related changes in expanded clonotypes. As age increased, observed TCR beta diversity per million T cells dropped in a roughly linear way, and a significant reduction was already evident by age 40.

From a lookup of the germline V gene (reference sequence), CDR1 and CDR2 are MNHEY and SMNVEV. Germline trimming: 6 bases from V, 5 bases from J; junction bases outside gene matches: 5. Reading from cysteine to phenylalanine, the CDR3 counts 15 amino acids. The read is trimmed to its CDR3 DNA, 45 bases read in frame from base 1. Library generation was performed with 5' RACE. The sequencer listed for this sample is Illumina HiSeq 2500. The second PCR ran for roughly 7 to 11 cycles and used a J-beta primer mix along with a sample-barcoded 5' primer. A template-switch 5' adaptor carrying 12 random nucleotides introduced a unique molecular identifier onto each TCR beta cDNA molecule. At least 3 million CDR3-containing paired-end reads were obtained from each sample. The Mint cDNA synthesis kit, primed by a TRBC-specific oligonucleotide, was used to synthesize first-strand cDNA from all RNA. Following uracil-DNA glycosylase treatment, all cDNA underwent a first 18-cycle PCR with the universal primers M1SS and BC2_uni_R. In the original analysis: Normalization of each sample was performed by random selection of 1 million high-quality reads, each carrying a distinct molecular identifier. Reads sharing molecular identifiers were discarded rather than binned into consensus sequences. CDR3 identification, clonotype clustering and error correction used MiTCR with a Q25 quality threshold and the strictest error-elimination algorithm. A nonparametric unseen species model with Euler transformation was used to estimate a lower bound on total TCR beta diversity. TCRdb cleaned the public reads at Q25 with fastp, built clones with MiXCR and kept in-frame beta chains. When rows share a CDR3 protein, they turn into one entry using the most common DNA and genes. These V and J calls rely on TCRdb rather than the paper's analysis. The sample table shows roughly 930,000 distinct CDR3 sequences, and around 48% are seen once. The ten largest make up about an eighth of the sample.

On this clonotype: Its antigen is unknown. Base qualities are not recorded, but no much larger clone differs from it by a single base.

Donors were a few dozen systemically healthy Caucasian individuals from Russia aged 6 to 90 years. Ten milliliters of peripheral blood were collected from each donor into EDTA-treated Vacutainer tubes. Ficoll-Paque density-gradient centrifugation was used to isolate PBMCs, with at least 6 million obtained per sample. Total RNA was extracted from PBMCs with Trizol reagent, with at least 6 micrograms obtained per sample. Naive CD45RAhigh/CD27high T cell percentages were measured by flow cytometry on a PBMC aliquot from every donor. Sequencing was done on a sample of blood. Here the chain combines TRBV27 and TRBJ1-6; TRBD1 agrees with 9 junctional bases. This clonotype was sampled from a man aged 25-40 years in good health. The DNA sequence reads TGTGCCAGCAGGCCGGACAGGGGAGATAATTCACCCCTCCACTTT. This encodes CASRPDRGDNSPLHF.